This T cell receptor (beta chain) was observed in a study of T cells in Graves' hyperthyroidism and ophthalmopathy. Regions amplified from RNA transcripts were the TCR beta CDR3 regions. Using the HTBI primer set, a first-round RT-PCR was run on the TCR CDR3. A single record per CDR3 protein comes from TCRdb applying MiXCR to the multiplex PCR reads. Found here are 550,000 to 800,000 distinct CDR3 sequences, about 15% of them singletons; the top ten hold around 7.7%. Study-wide results and limits: In the blood, most expanded thyroid clonotypes above 0.001 appeared as well.

Diagnosis of hyperthyroidism was new in patients aged 18 to 65, and its duration was under 2 months. Any patient presenting with uncontrolled infection, other autoimmune disease, pregnancy or lactation was left out. Diagnoses were established using clinical symptoms, serum thyroxine and TRAb, thyroid ultrasound and orbital computed tomography. The CDR3 length is 19 residues. Germline V gene sequence: CDR1 SNHLY, CDR2 FYNNEI. The J segment lost 6 bases and the V segment lost 6 bases, leaving 22 bases of the junction unmatched. This clonotype occurred many times. Its target is not known. The chain carries TRBV2 and TRBJ2-3, with 9 nucleotides matching TRBD2. The receptor comes from a man aged 18 to 30 with Graves' hyperthyroidism. Sequencing was carried out using blood. CDR3: CASRGMSWLASGMVDTQYF. The CDR3 coding sequence is TGTGCCAGCAGGGGAATGTCCTGGTTGGCTAGCGGGATGGTGGATACGCAGTATTTT.